This T cell receptor (beta chain) was sequenced in a study of cytomegalovirus exposure and HLA in healthy donors. Regarding this clone: What it recognizes is unknown.

Study observations and caveats: It was found in a later analysis that first-cohort TCR clusters tended to co-occur in the 130 or so validation repertoires.

The data were produced by immunoSEQ multiplex PCR, yet TCRdb's version contains in-frame clones alone and is incomplete. The table has hundreds of thousands of clones, 70% to 90% seen once. In germline, CDR1 is MGHRA, CDR2 YSYEKL. This CDR3 has 13 residues. Trimming stripped 4 bases from V and 1 base from J, with 7 bases between. Material: PBMCs. This clonotype was sampled from a woman aged 18-29 years in good health and CMV-seronegative. This chain joins TRBV4-1 and TRBJ1-1; D remains ambiguous. The CDR3 DNA reads TGCGCCAGCAGCCTGACGGGGAACACTGAAGCTTTCTTT. Encoded protein: CASSLTGNTEAFF.